The following is a T cell receptor beta chain sequence with its context. Antigen specificity is unknown. Germline loops: CDR1 MDHEN, CDR2 SYDVKM. This CDR3 spans 14 amino acids. J gave up 1 base and V 7 bases, and 6 bases lay outside the gene matches. Sequencing used immunoSEQ multiplex PCR; TCRdb keeps in-frame clones, though not all of them. The table shows some 2.1 million clones, with about 94% occurring only once. The source of the sample is a study of shared clonotypes between healthy human individuals. Study-wide background: A donor's plate count was three for CD4 naive and three for CD4 memory; CD8 naive had two and CD8 memory one. Findings and limits, study-wide: Generally, naive subsets (rather than memory subsets) showed larger estimated richness. Genetic and exposure-history diversity was limited by the few donors.

Naivety among CD8 cells was defined by CD45RO negativity and positive CCR7 selection, thereby excluding terminally differentiated effector memory CD45RA+ cells. The rearrangement joins TRBV28 to TRBJ2-5; 7 nucleotides agree with TRBD1. The receptor comes from a young man in good health. The sample taken for sequencing was naive CD8+ T cells sorted from blood. The CDR3 protein is CASTLDRSQETQYF. The CDR3, as DNA: TGTGCCAGCACCCTGGACAGGAGCCAAGAGACCCAGTACTTC.